Here is one TCR beta chain with its context. Its antigen is not identified. This CDR3 has 16 amino acids. Germline V CDR1 and CDR2: MNHEY, SVGAGI. V lost 2 bases and J 6 bases, leaving 19 bases between the germline ends. TCRdb's table, derived via immunoSEQ multiplex PCR, lists solely in-frame clones and lacks some. Of about 6,700 clones in the sample, 60% to 70% were seen once. These data are taken from a study of coeliac disease. Findings of the study overall: TRB repertoires were largely private, with most amino acid sequences found in only one sample. The authors judged this method unsuitable for unbiased gliadin-specific T cell detection. Active celiac intraepithelial and lamina propria samples had lower TRB and TRG clonality than control samples. Intraepithelial and lamina propria fractions were not highly pure.

Each fraction contributed one roughly 520,000-cell aliquot for sequencing. The receptor comes from a woman in her late teens or twenties with active celiac disease. Sequencing was carried out using lamina propria lymphocytes from the gut. The chain links TRBV6-5 to TRBJ1-1, with a tentative D call TRBD1 (5 bases). CDR3 sequence (DNA): TGTGCCAGCAGTTACGCGGGGGATGTGGGTTTAGCTGAAGCTTTCTTT. Translating it yields CASSYAGDVGLAEAFF.